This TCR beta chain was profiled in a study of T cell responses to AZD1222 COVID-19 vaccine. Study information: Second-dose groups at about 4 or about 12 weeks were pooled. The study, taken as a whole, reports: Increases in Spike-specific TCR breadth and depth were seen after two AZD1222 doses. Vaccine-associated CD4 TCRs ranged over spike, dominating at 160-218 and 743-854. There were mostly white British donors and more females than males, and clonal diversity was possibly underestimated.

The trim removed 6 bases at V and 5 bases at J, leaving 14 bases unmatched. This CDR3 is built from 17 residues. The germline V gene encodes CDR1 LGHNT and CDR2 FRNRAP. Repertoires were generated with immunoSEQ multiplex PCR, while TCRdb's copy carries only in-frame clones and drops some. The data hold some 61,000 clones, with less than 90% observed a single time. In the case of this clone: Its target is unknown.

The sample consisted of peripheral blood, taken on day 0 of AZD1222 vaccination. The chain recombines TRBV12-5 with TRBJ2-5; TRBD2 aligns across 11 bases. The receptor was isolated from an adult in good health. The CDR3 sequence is CASGFVPTSGGGETQYF. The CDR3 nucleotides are TGTGCTAGTGGATTCGTTCCAACTAGCGGGGGAGGGGAGACCCAGTACTTC. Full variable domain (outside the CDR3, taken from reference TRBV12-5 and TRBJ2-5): DARVTQTPRHKVTEMGQEVTMRCQPILGHNTVFWYRQTMMQGLELLAYFRNRAPLDDSGMPKDRFSAEMPDATLATLKIQPSEPRDSAVYFCASGFVPTSGGGETQYFGPGTRLLVL.